This entry concerns a single TCR beta chain. The sample belongs to a study of CD8 T cells in Susac syndrome. The RNA, about 0.45 to 1 ug, was put through reverse transcription using random hexamers. TCRdb reanalysed the immunoSEQ multiplex PCR reads using MiXCR and keeps one entry per CDR3 protein. The repertoire has more than 70,000 distinct CDR3 sequences, 90% to 95% of them found once; the top ten carry 0.25% to 0.4%. Trimming removed 3 bases from V and 2 bases from J; junction bases left unmatched: 4. The length of the CDR3 is 15 residues. Germline V lookup: CDR1 SGHDT, CDR2 YYEEEE. The sequence was obtained from a human donor in good health. The V call is TRBV5-6, the J call TRBJ2-3; the match to TRBD1 covers 9 bases. What was sequenced was CD8+ T cells from PBMCs. CDR3 DNA sequence: TGTGCCAGCAGCTGGGACAGGGCGCCCACAGATACGCAGTATTTT. Translating gives CASSWDRAPTDTQYF.